The 28 T cell receptor beta chains listed next were all sequenced from one sample in a study of blood T cell repertoires in COVID-19. The protocol was immunoSEQ multiplex PCR, while the TCRdb copy is restricted to in-frame clones and leaves out a portion. This table holds around 120,000 clones, about four fifths found once. Input material: peripheral blood. Receptors were obtained from a man older than 75 with active or convalescent COVID-19.

V gene TRBV7-2 combines with J gene TRBJ2-3, with 7 bases lining up with TRBD2. CDR1 and CDR2 (germline): SGHTA, FQGNSA. The CDR3 runs to 15 residues. J lost 1 base, V lost 5 bases, and 6 bases had no gene match. The CDR3 region has the DNA TGTGCCAGCAGCCCTGTGGCGGGGGGCACAGATACGCAGTATTTT. It translates to CASSPVAGGTDTQYF.

This chain connects TRBV18 to TRBJ2-7, with 8 bases fitting TRBD1. The CDR3 length is 14 residues. Germline V gene lookup returns CDR1 KGHSH and CDR2 LQKENI. V shed 1 base and J 7 bases; nucleotides not matched to a gene: 6. Here the CDR3 reads CASSPRQGIGEQYF. In nucleotides, the CDR3 is TGTGCCAGCTCACCACGACAGGGGATAGGGGAGCAGTACTTC.

V and J are TRBV12-3 or TRBV12-4 and TRBJ1-6; 7 bases are a match to TRBD1. This CDR3 spans 13 amino acids. V lost 6 bases and J lost 8; bases outside the gene matches: 4. The CDR3 region is CASRRQGYSPLHF. The CDR3, as DNA: TGTGCCAGCAGACGACAGGGTTATTCACCCCTCCACTTT.

V gene TRBV7-9 combines with J gene TRBJ2-2, with TRBD2 identical over 8 bases. Per the germline V gene, CDR1 is SEHNR and CDR2 is FQNEAQ (reference sequence). This CDR3 contains 17 residues. V dropped 3 bases and J dropped 6; count of bases not matched to a gene: 12. The CDR3 loop is CASSFLTGTRGSGELFF. The CDR3 bases are TGTGCCAGCAGCTTCCTAACCGGGACTAGAGGGTCCGGGGAGCTGTTTTTT.

The chain is built from TRBV6-1 and TRBJ2-7; 8 bases align to TRBD1. V lost 3 bases to trimming and J lost 7 bases; unmatched junction nucleotides: 8. The CDR3 runs to 14 residues. Germline V CDR1 and CDR2: MNHNS, SASEGT. CDR3 amino acids: CASSDRQGAQEQYF. The CDR3, as DNA: TGTGCCAGCAGTGACCGGCAGGGGGCGCAAGAGCAGTACTTC.

V gene TRBV6-2 or TRBV6-3 combines with J gene TRBJ1-2, with TRBD1 matching over 11 bases. With 5 bases clipped from V and 6 bases from J, the junction kept 14 bases outside the gene matches. The CDR3 extends over 17 amino acids. Germline CDR1 MNHEY, CDR2 SVGEGT. The CDR3 bases are TGTGCCAGCAGTCGTAATTCCGGGACAGGGGGGAAGAATGGCTACACCTTC. Its protein product is CASSRNSGTGGKNGYTF.

J is TRBJ2-3 and V is TRBV10-3; 14 bases map to TRBD2. J lost 2 bases, V lost 6 bases, and 13 bases had no gene match. The CDR3 length is 19 residues. The germline V gene has CDR1 ENHRY and CDR2 SYGVKD. DNA for the CDR3: TGTGCCATCAGGCCAGATGCCGGGACTAGCGGGGGAGACACAGATACGCAGTATTTT. Encoded protein: CAIRPDAGTSGGDTDTQYF.

This chain links TRBV6-6 with TRBJ2-7, with 10 nucleotides matching TRBD2. The CDR3 runs to 15 residues. The trim removed 7 bases at V and 7 bases at J, leaving 13 bases unmatched. Germline loops: CDR1 MNHNY, CDR2 SVGAGI (reference sequence). The CDR3 region is CASTTPLAGAWEQYF. In DNA, the CDR3 is TGTGCCAGCACCACCCCCCTAGCGGGGGCTTGGGAGCAGTACTTC.

The chain uses TRBV25-1 and TRBJ2-1, with 7 bases identical to TRBD1. Per the germline V gene, CDR1 is MGHDK and CDR2 is SYGVNS. Unmatched junction bases numbered 3, after V lost 2 bases and J lost 5 bases. CDR3 length equals 14 residues. The CDR3 DNA follows: TGTGCCAGCAGTGAACCCGGGACAGACAATGAGCAGTTCTTC. Protein sequence: CASSEPGTDNEQFF.

In the case of this clone: The junction differs from germline at one of its ends, possibly a read error. The rearrangement links TRBV5-1 to TRBJ2-7; 9 bases map to TRBD2. There are 13 residues in the CDR3. Germline values: CDR1 SGHRS, CDR2 YFSETQ. The CDR3 here is CARRGGGAREQYF. The CDR3 nucleotides are TGCGCCCGCAGGGGCGGGGGGGCGCGTGAGCAGTACTTC.

This rearrangement joins TRBV9 to TRBJ2-7, with a weak D call TRBD1 (7 bases). Germline V gives CDR1 SGDLS, CDR2 YYNGEE. Trimming shortened V by 4 bases and J by 5 bases, and 19 bases separated the two germline ends. The CDR3 spans 15 residues. The CDR3 sequence is CASSPMAGGWDEQYF. CDR3 bases: TGTGCCAGCAGCCCCATGGCAGGGGGGTGGGACGAGCAGTACTTC.

V gene TRBV4-3 combines with J gene TRBJ2-3; 8 nucleotides match TRBD1. The CDR3 consists of 16 residues. J gave up 4 bases and V 3 bases, and 9 bases lay outside the gene matches. Looked up from germline, CDR1 is LGHNA and CDR2 is YSLEER. The CDR3 spells CASSQDPGQGADTQYF. The CDR3, as DNA: TGCGCCAGCAGCCAGGACCCCGGACAGGGTGCAGATACGCAGTATTTT.

This chain joins TRBV4-1 and TRBJ2-5; the D gene is possibly TRBD2 (6 bases). This CDR3 has 18 residues. Germline V gives CDR1 MGHRA, CDR2 YSYEKL. V was trimmed by 0 bases and J by 4 bases, leaving 21 bases between them. The CDR3 spells CASSQDPASGPTVETQYF. The CDR3 coding sequence is TGCGCCAGCAGCCAAGATCCGGCCAGCGGGCCCACGGTAGAGACCCAGTACTTC.

The chain uses TRBV7-8 and TRBJ1-6, with a possible D match to TRBD1 (5 bases). CDR1 and CDR2 from the germline V gene are SGHVS and FQNEAQ. The CDR3 is made up of 13 amino acids. Trimming took 3 bases from V and 9 from J, leaving 9 bases between them. The CDR3 sequence is CASSFGGSSPLHF. CDR3 nucleotide sequence: TGTGCCAGCAGCTTCGGGGGATCTTCACCCCTCCACTTT.

V is TRBV28 and J is TRBJ1-4, with D unclear. The length of the CDR3 is 12 residues. V lost 5 bases and J 8 bases, leaving 9 bases between the germline ends. The germline V gene has CDR1 MDHEN and CDR2 SYDVKM. DNA for the CDR3: TGTGCCAGCAGTCCAGTATGGGAAAAACTGTTTTTT. Translation gives CASSPVWEKLFF.

This clone was seen more than once but under ten times. This sequence joins TRBV7-3 and TRBJ2-2; tentative D call: TRBD1 (5 bases). Germline CDR1 reads SGHTA; CDR2 reads FQGTGA. The CDR3 is made up of 16 amino acids. The germline V and J ends were trimmed by 1 base and 7 bases, with 16 bases remaining between them. The CDR3 here is CASSLSPRQGSGELFF. The CDR3 region has the DNA TGTGCCAGCAGCTTAAGTCCCCGGCAGGGTAGCGGGGAGCTGTTTTTT.

This rearrangement joins TRBV19 to TRBJ1-1, with 9 bases aligning to TRBD1. The CDR3 is made up of 15 amino acids. CDR1 LNHDA and CDR2 SQIVND come from the germline V gene (reference sequence). The ends lost 1 base at V and 4 bases at J; junction bases unmatched: 4. CDR3 protein: CASSIGGQGFTEAFF. For the CDR3, the DNA is TGTGCCAGTAGTATAGGAGGACAGGGGTTCACTGAAGCTTTCTTT.

The chain links TRBV27 to TRBJ1-1; D is ambiguous. This CDR3 contains 16 residues. Germline CDR1 MNHEY, CDR2 SMNVEV (reference sequence). The ends were cut back, 5 bases at V and 6 bases at J, with 22 bases in the middle. Here the CDR3 reads CASSPTGVGFNAEAFF. CDR3 sequence (DNA): TGTGCCAGCAGTCCAACGGGAGTTGGTTTTAACGCTGAAGCTTTCTTT.

This clone was picked up a small number of times. V gene TRBV7-6 combines with J gene TRBJ1-1; 8 bases line up with TRBD1. The CDR3 is 16 amino acids. Trimming took 4 bases from V and 1 from J; bases not matched to a gene: 8. Germline lookup yields CDR1 SGHVS and CDR2 FNYEAQ. Here the CDR3 DNA reads TGTGCCAGCAGCTCTTTAAGACAGGGGCGGAACACTGAAGCTTTCTTT. This sequence encodes CASSSLRQGRNTEAFF.

This rearrangement joins TRBV14 to TRBJ2-5; TRBD1 agrees at 9 bases. Germline CDR1 and CDR2: SGHDN and FVKESK. This CDR3 spans 14 amino acids. After removal of 3 bases from V and 5 bases from J, the junction contained 4 bases not matched to a gene. CDR3 amino acids: CASSHYRGRETQYF. The CDR3 nucleotides read TGTGCCAGCAGCCACTACAGGGGGCGGGAGACCCAGTACTTC.

The chain recombines TRBV2 with TRBJ1-2, with D tentatively TRBD1 (5 bases). CDR1 and CDR2 from the germline V gene are SNHLY and FYNNEI. This CDR3 spans 14 amino acids. V gave up 2 bases and J gave up 7 bases, with 14 bases separating them. CDR3 in DNA: TGTGCCAGCAGTGAAAATTATAGGGGCTCTGGCTACACCTTC. Its translation is CASSENYRGSGYTF.

The CDR3 DNA reads TGCGCCAGCAGCTTGGGACAGGGTGGGTCACCCCTCCACTTT. Translation gives CASSLGQGGSPLHF. The rearrangement uses TRBV5-1 and TRBJ1-6; 7 bases fit TRBD1. This CDR3 has 14 residues. The germline V gene encodes CDR1 SGHRS and CDR2 YFSETQ. The J segment lost 10 bases and the V segment lost 0 bases, leaving 4 bases of the junction unmatched.

CDR3 amino acids: CASYEGTRNGYTF. DNA for the CDR3: TGTGCCAGCTACGAGGGAACGAGAAATGGCTACACCTTC. The chain is built from TRBV28 and TRBJ1-2; D is unresolved. CDR1 MDHEN and CDR2 SYDVKM come from the germline V gene. The germline V and J ends were trimmed by 8 bases and 6 bases, with 16 bases remaining between them. This CDR3 spans 13 amino acids.

The chain has TRBV14 and TRBJ1-2; D is possibly TRBD1 (6 bases). Trimming left V 2 bases short and J 2 bases short, with 15 bases between. CDR1 is SGHDN and CDR2 is FVKESK in the germline V gene. This CDR3 is 16 amino acids long. For the CDR3, the DNA is TGTGCCAGCAGCCAATCTTTGGGCAGGGGCAACTATGGCTACACCTTC. Residues: CASSQSLGRGNYGYTF.

This chain links TRBV24-1 with TRBJ1-2, with 10 bases aligning to TRBD1. Germline V CDR1 and CDR2: KGHDR, SFDVKD. Trimming took 4 bases from V and 4 from J; bases not matched to a gene: 8. CDR3 length: 16 residues. In nucleotides, the CDR3 is TGTGCCACCAGTGAGGGTGGGACAGGGGATCCCTATGGCTACACCTTC. This gives the protein CATSEGGTGDPYGYTF.

V usage is TRBV4-3 and J usage is TRBJ2-3, with 7 bases that match TRBD1. The CDR3 covers 18 residues. The germline V gene encodes CDR1 LGHNA and CDR2 YSLEER. V trimming: 0 bases; J trimming: 1 base; junction bases outside the gene matches: 10. The chain's CDR3 is CASSQEIPGQYRTDTQYF. For the CDR3, the DNA is TGCGCCAGCAGCCAAGAAATACCGGGACAGTACCGCACAGATACGCAGTATTTT.

The chain carries TRBV9 and TRBJ2-1; TRBD2 is a possible D gene (7 bases). V gave up 4 bases and J gave up 10 bases, with 15 bases separating them. Germline V CDR1 and CDR2: SGDLS, YYNGEE. The CDR3 contains 13 residues. CDR3 DNA: TGTGCCAGCAGCCCCTCGGGGGGCGGGGAGCAGTTCTTC. It translates to CASSPSGGGEQFF.

The chain recombines TRBV10-3 with TRBJ2-3, with TRBD2 matching 11 bases. Germline CDR1 and CDR2: ENHRY and SYGVKD. CDR3 length: 17 residues. Germline trimming cut 0 bases from V and 1 base from J; bases unmatched to any gene: 3. The CDR3 protein is CAISESTSGAGTDTQYF. DNA of the CDR3: TGTGCCATCAGTGAGTCGACTAGCGGGGCTGGCACAGATACGCAGTATTTT.